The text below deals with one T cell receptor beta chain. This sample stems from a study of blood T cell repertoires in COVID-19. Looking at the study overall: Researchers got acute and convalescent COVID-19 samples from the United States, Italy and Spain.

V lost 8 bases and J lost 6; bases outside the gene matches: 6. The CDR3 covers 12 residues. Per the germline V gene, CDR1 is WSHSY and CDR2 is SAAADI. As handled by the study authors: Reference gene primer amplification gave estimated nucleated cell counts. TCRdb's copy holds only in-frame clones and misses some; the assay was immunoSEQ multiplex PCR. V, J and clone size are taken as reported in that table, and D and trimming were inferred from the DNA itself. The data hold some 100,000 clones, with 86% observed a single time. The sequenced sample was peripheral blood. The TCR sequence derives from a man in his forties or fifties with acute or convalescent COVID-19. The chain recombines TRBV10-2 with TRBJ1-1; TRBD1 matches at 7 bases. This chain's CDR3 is CASGGTVAEAFF. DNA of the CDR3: TGCGCCAGCGGGGGGACAGTCGCTGAAGCTTTCTTT.